The clone carrying this T cell receptor beta chain appeared many times. One entry per CDR3 protein results from TCRdb running MiXCR on the RACE reads. The table has approximately 79,000 distinct CDR3 sequences, about 8% seen once. This sample is drawn from a study of human T cells and chemical hapten exposure. Looking at the study overall: All through the approximately 24-week study, the scalp of each patient received diphenylcyclopropenone doses weekly.

Time point denoted: pre-sensitization, week 0. Stated treatment: therapeutic diphenylcyclopropenone sensitization with weekly scalp DPC. This clonotype was obtained from a man in his forties with alopecia areata. Some clones in this sample may be carry-over from other donors' samples. The sample here was whole blood, taken in connection with sensitization to the hapten diphenylcyclopropenone (DPC).

The CDR3 region has the DNA TGTGCCAGCAGTTACTCTATGGTGACAATCGGGGAGACCCAGTACTTC. Amino acids: CASSYSMVTIGETQYF. V usage is TRBV6-5 and J usage is TRBJ2-5; no definite D call. V lost 0 bases and J lost 5, with 16 bases in between. This CDR3 spans 16 amino acids. The germline CDR1 and CDR2 sequences are MNHEY and SVGAGI.